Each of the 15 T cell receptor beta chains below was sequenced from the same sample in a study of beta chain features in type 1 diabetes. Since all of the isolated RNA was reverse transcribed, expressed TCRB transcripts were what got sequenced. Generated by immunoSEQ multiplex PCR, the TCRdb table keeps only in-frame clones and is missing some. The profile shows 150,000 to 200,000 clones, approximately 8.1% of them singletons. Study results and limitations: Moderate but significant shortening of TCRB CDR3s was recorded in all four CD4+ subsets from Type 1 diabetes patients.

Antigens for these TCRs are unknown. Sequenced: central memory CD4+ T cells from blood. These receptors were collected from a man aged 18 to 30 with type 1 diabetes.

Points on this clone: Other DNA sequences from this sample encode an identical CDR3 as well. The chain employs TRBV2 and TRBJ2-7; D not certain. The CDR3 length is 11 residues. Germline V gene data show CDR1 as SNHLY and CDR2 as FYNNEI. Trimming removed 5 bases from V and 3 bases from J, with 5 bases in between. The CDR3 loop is CASSYSYEQYF. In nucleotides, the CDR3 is TGTGCCAGCAGTTACAGCTACGAGCAGTACTTC.

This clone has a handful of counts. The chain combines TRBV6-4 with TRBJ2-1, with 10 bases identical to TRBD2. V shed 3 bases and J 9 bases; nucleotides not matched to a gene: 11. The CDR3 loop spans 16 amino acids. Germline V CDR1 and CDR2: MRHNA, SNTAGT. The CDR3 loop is CASSETTAGGLGEQFF. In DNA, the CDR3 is TGTGCCAGCAGTGAAACTACAGCGGGAGGGCTCGGTGAGCAGTTCTTC.

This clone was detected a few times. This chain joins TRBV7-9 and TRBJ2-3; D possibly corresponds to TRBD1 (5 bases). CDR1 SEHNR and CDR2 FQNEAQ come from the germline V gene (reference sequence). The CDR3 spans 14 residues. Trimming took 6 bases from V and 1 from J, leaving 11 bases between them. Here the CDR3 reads CASRLTQGTDTQYF. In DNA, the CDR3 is TGTGCCAGCAGGTTGACACAGGGCACAGATACGCAGTATTTT. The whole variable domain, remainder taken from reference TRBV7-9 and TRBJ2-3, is DTGVSQNPRHKITKRGQNVTFRCDPISEHNRLYWYRQTLGQGPEFLTYFQNEAQLEKSRLLSDRFSAERPKGSFSTLEIQRTEQGDSAMYLCASRLTQGTDTQYFGPGTRLTVL.

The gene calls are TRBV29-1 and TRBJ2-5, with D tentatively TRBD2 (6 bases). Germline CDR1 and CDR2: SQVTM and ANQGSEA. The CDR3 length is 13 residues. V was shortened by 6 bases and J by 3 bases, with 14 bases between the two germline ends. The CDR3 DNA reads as TGCAGCGTCGCTCGGGGGTTTGAAGAGACCCAGTACTTC. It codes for CSVARGFEETQYF.

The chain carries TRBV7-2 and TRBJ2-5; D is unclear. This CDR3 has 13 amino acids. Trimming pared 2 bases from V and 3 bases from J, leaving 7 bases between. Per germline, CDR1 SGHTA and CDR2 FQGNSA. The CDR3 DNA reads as TGTGCCAGCAGCTTACCAGAGGAAGAGACCCAGTACTTC. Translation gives CASSLPEEETQYF.

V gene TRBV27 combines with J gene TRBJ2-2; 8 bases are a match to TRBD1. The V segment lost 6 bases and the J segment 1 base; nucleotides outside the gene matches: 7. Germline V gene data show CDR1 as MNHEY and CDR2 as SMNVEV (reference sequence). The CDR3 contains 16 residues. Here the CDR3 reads CASRKQGDLNTGELFF. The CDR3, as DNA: TGTGCCAGCAGGAAACAGGGGGATTTGAACACCGGGGAGCTGTTTTTT.

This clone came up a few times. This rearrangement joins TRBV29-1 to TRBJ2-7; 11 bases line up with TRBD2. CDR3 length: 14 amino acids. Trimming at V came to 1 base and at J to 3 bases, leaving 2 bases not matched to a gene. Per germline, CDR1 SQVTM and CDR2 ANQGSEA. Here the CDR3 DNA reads TGCAGCGTTGAAGCCGGGACTAGCGGCTACGAGCAGTACTTC. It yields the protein CSVEAGTSGYEQYF.

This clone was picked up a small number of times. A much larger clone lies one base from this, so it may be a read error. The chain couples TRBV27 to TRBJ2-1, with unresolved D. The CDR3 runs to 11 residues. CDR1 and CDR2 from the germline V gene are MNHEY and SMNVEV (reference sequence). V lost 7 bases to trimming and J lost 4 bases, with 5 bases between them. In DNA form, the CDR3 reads TGTGCCAGCAACTCATACAATGAGCAGTTCTTC. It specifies CASNSYNEQFF.

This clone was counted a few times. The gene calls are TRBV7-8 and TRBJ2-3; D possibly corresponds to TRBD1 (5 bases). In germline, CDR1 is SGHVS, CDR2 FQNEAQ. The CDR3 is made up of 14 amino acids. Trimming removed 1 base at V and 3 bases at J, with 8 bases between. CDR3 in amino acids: CASSLVAGTDTQYF. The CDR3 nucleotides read TGTGCCAGCAGCTTAGTCGCAGGGACAGATACGCAGTATTTT. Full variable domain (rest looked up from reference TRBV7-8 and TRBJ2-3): GAGVSQSPRYKVAKRGQDVALRCDPISGHVSLFWYQQALGQGPEFLTYFQNEAQLDKSGLPSDRFFAERPEGSVSTLKIQRTQQEDSAVYLCASSLVAGTDTQYFGPGTRLTVL.

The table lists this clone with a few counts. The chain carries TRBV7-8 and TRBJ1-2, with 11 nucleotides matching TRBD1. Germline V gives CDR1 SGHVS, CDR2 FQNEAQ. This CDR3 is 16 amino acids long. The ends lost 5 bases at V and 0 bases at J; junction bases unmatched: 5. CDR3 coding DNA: TGTGCCAGCAGCGCGGGACAGGGGGGATCTAACTATGGCTACACCTTC. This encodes CASSAGQGGSNYGYTF.

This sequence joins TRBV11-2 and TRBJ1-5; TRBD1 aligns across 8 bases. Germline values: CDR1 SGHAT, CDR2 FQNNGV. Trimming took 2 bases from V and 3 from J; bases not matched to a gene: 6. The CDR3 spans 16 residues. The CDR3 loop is CASSLSSGGINQPQHF. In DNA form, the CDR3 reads TGTGCCAGCAGCTTATCGTCAGGGGGCATCAATCAGCCCCAGCATTTT. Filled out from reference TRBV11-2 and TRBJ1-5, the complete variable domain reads EAGVAQSPRYKIIEKRQSVAFWCNPISGHATLYWYQQILGQGPKLLIQFQNNGVVDDSQLPKDRFSAERLKGVDSTLKIQPAKLEDSAVYLCASSLSSGGINQPQHFGDGTRLSIL.

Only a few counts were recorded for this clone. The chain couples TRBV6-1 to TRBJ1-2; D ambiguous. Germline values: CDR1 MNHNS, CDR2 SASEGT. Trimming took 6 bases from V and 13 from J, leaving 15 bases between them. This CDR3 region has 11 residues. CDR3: CASRNGPGCTF. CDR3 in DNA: TGTGCCAGCAGGAACGGACCGGGGTGCACCTTC.

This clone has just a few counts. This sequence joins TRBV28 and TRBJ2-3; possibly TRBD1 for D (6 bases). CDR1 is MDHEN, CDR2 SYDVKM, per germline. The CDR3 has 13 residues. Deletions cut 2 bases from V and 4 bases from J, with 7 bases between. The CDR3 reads CASSLGGPDTQYF. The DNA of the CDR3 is TGTGCCAGCAGTTTAGGGGGCCCAGATACGCAGTATTTT.

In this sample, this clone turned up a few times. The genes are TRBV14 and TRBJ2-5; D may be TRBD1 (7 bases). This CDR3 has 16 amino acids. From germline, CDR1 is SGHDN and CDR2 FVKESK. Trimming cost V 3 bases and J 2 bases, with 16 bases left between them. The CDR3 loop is CASSQVFAGQQETQYF. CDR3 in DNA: TGTGCCAGCAGCCAGGTCTTCGCGGGACAGCAAGAGACCCAGTACTTC.

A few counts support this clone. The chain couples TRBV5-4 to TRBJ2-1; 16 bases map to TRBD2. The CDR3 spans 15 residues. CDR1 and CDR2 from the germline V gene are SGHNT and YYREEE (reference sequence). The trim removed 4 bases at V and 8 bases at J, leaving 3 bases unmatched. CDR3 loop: CASSAGLAGGYEQFF. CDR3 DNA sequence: TGTGCCAGCAGCGCGGGACTAGCGGGGGGGTATGAGCAGTTCTTC.